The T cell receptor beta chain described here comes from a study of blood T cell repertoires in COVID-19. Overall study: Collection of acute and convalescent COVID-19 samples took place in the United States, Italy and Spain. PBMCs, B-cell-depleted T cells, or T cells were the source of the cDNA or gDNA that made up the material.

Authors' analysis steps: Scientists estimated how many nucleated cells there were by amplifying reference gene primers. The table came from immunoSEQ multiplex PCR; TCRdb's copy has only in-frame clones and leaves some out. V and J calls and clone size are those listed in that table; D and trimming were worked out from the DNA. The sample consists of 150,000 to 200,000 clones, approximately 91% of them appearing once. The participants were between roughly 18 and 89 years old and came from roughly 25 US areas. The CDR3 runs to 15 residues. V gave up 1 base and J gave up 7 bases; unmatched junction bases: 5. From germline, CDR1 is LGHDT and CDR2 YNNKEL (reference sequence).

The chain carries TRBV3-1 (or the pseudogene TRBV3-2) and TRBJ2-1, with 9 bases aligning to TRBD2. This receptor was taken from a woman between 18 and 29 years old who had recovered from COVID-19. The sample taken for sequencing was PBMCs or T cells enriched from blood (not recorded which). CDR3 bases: TGTGCCAGCAGCCAAGTAGCGGGAGCGTCGAATGAGCAGTTCTTC. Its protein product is CASSQVAGASNEQFF.